Each of the 7 T cell receptor beta chains below was sequenced from the same sample in a study of cytomegalovirus exposure and HLA in healthy donors. PCR employed 60 Vbeta and 13 Jbeta primers. Some clones are missing from TCRdb's copy, which holds only in-frame ones; the method was immunoSEQ multiplex PCR. The sample holds about 150,000 clones, around four fifths seen once. The sequencing input was PBMCs. The receptor source for this set is a boy aged 2-15 years in good health and CMV-seronegative.

The chain is built from TRBV18 and TRBJ1-5; D is uncertain. Per germline, CDR1 KGHSH and CDR2 LQKENI. This CDR3 is 13 amino acids long. The V gene lost 2 bases and the J gene lost 4 bases, with 6 bases spanning the gap. The CDR3 here is CASSPEVNQPQHF. In DNA, the CDR3 is TGTGCCAGCTCACCAGAGGTAAATCAGCCCCAGCATTTT.

This clone was found a few times. The rearrangement links TRBV29-1 to TRBJ2-3; D not certain. The CDR3 length is 14 residues. Trimming took off 4 bases at V and 1 base at J, with 12 bases between the two ends. Germline CDR1 and CDR2: SQVTM and ANQGSEA. CDR3 sequence: CSVGKLYRTDTQYF. CDR3 DNA sequence: TGCAGCGTTGGTAAGCTCTACCGCACAGATACGCAGTATTTT.

The rearrangement joins TRBV10-2 to TRBJ1-3; 7 nucleotides line up with TRBD1. This CDR3 has 15 residues. CDR1 is WSHSY and CDR2 is SAAADI in the germline V gene. Trimming cost V 8 bases and J 2 bases; bases outside gene matches: 9. The CDR3 spells CASGLLTGAGNTIYF. The DNA of the CDR3 is TGCGCCAGCGGCCTACTCACAGGGGCTGGAAACACCATATATTTT.

This clone was seen only a few times. The chain couples TRBV13 to TRBJ1-2, with D possibly being TRBD1 (5 bases). The CDR3 loop spans 15 amino acids. The V gene lost 0 bases and the J gene lost 2 bases, with 10 bases spanning the gap. Germline V gene lookup returns CDR1 PRHDT and CDR2 FYEKMQ (reference sequence). CDR3 amino acids: CASSLGGGVNYGYTF. Written as DNA, the CDR3 is TGTGCCAGCAGCTTAGGCGGAGGGGTCAACTATGGCTACACCTTC.

V gene TRBV20-1 combines with J gene TRBJ2-5; a weak D match, TRBD1 (6 bases). The CDR3 loop spans 11 amino acids. With 5 bases removed from V and 3 bases from J, the gap between germline ends came to 7 bases. Looked up from germline, CDR1 is DFQATT and CDR2 is SNEGSKA (reference sequence). In DNA, the CDR3 is TGCAGTGCTTCAGGGGAAGAGACCCAGTACTTC. Amino acid sequence: CSASGEETQYF.

This chain links TRBV7-2 with TRBJ2-5; D is ambiguous. The germline V gene encodes CDR1 SGHTA and CDR2 FQGNSA. Between the trimmed V and J ends, which lost 5 bases and 4 bases, there was a span of 17 bases. The CDR3 is made up of 15 amino acids. The CDR3 coding sequence is TGTGCCAGCAGCCCTGCAGGATATCTGGGAGAGACCCAGTACTTC. It encodes CASSPAGYLGETQYF.

This sequence joins TRBV12-5 and TRBJ2-3; 9 bases line up with TRBD1. Germline CDR1 and CDR2: LGHNT and FRNRAP. The J segment lost 4 bases and the V segment lost 1 base, leaving 3 bases of the junction unmatched. This CDR3 comprises 15 residues. This chain's CDR3 is CASGLGGQGADTQYF. CDR3 bases: TGTGCTAGTGGTTTGGGGGGACAGGGCGCAGATACGCAGTATTTT. The full variable domain, completed using reference TRBV12-5 and TRBJ2-3, is DARVTQTPRHKVTEMGQEVTMRCQPILGHNTVFWYRQTMMQGLELLAYFRNRAPLDDSGMPKDRFSAEMPDATLATLKIQPSEPRDSAVYFCASGLGGQGADTQYFGPGTRLTVL.